This TCR beta chain stems from a study of PD-1 and CTLA-4 blockade in melanoma. Germline V lookup: CDR1 LGHDT, CDR2 YNNKEL (reference sequence). CDR3 length: 15 amino acids. The V end was cut by 2 bases, the J end by 5 bases, with 15 bases between. The data were produced by immunoSEQ multiplex PCR, yet TCRdb's version contains in-frame clones alone and is incomplete. The sample holds about 28,000 clones, roughly nine tenths seen once. This TCR derives from a human donor with melanoma. Material: CD8+ T cells from peripheral blood, obtained before anti-PD-1 treatment. The V gene is TRBV3-1 (or the pseudogene TRBV3-2), the J gene TRBJ1-1; TRBD1 might be the D (5 bases). CDR3 loop: CASSQRTTRGTEAFF. CDR3 nucleotide sequence: TGTGCCAGCAGCCAACGGACAACCCGGGGGACTGAAGCTTTCTTT.